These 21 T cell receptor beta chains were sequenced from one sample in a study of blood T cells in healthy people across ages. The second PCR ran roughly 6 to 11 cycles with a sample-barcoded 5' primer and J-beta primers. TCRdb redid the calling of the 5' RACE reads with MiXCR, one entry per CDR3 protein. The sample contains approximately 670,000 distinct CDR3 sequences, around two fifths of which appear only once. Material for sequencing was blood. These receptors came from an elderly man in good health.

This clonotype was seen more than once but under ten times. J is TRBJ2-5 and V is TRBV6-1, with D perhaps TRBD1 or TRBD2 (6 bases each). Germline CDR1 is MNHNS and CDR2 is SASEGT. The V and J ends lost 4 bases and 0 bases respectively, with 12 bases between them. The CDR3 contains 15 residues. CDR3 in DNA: TGTGCCAGCAGTGGGGGGGCAGCGCACCAAGAGACCCAGTACTTC. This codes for CASSGGAAHQETQYF.

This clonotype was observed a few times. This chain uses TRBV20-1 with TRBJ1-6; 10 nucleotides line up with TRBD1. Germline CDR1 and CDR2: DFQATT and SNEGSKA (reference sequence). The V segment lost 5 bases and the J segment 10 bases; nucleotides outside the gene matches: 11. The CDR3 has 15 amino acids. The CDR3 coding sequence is TGCAGTGCTCCCAGTAGGGACAGGGGAACGTCACCCCTCCACTTT. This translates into CSAPSRDRGTSPLHF.

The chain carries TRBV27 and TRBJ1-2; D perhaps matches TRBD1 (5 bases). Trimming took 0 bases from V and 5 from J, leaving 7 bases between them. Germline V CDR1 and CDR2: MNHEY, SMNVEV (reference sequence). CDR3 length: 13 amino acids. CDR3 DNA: TGTGCCAGCAGTTTATCCCGACAGTATGGCTACACCTTC. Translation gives CASSLSRQYGYTF.

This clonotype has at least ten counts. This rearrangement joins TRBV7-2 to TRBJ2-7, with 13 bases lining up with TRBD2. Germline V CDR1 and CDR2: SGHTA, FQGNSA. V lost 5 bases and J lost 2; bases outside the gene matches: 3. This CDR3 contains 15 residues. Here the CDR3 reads CASSTGLAGAYEQYF. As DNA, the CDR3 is TGTGCCAGCAGCACAGGACTAGCGGGAGCCTACGAGCAGTACTTC.

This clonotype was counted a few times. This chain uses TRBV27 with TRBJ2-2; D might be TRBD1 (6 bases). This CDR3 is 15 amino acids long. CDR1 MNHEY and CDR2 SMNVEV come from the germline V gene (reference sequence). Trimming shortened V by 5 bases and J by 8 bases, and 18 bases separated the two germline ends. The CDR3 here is CASSPQLNRAGELFF. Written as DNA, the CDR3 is TGTGCCAGCAGTCCCCAACTAAACAGGGCTGGGGAGCTGTTTTTT.

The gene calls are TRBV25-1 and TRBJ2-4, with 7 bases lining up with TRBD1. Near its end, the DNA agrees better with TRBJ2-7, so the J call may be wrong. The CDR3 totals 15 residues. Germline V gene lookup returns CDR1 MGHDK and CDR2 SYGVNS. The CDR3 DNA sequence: TGTGCCAGCAGTGAATGGCAGACAGGGTCGGTCGAGCAGTACTTC. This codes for CASSEWQTGSVEQYF.

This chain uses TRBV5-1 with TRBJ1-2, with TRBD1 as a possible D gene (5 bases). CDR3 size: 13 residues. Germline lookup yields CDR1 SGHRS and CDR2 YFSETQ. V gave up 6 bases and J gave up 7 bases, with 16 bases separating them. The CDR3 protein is CASTSDGGGGYTF. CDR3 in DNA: TGCGCCAGCACCTCCGACGGGGGGGGTGGCTACACCTTC.

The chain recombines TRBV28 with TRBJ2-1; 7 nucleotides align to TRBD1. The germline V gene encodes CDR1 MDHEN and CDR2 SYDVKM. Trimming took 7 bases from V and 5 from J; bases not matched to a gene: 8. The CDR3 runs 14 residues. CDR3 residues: CASNPGTDNNEQFF. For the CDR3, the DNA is TGTGCCAGCAACCCGGGGACAGATAACAATGAGCAGTTCTTC.

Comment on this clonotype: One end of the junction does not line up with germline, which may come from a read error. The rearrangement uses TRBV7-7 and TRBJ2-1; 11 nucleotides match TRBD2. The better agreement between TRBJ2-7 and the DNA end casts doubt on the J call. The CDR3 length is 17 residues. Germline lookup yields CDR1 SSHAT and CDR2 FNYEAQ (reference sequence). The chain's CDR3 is CAGSLASGGSTYNEQYF. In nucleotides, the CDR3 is TGTGCCGGCAGCTTAGCTAGCGGGGGGTCAACCTACAATGAGCAGTACTTC.

The CDR3 bases are TGCAGTGCTAGGGTTCCTAGCGGGGGTCCTACCTACGAGCAGTACTTC. Encoded protein: CSARVPSGGPTYEQYF. The V and J genes are TRBV20-1 and TRBJ2-4; 10 positions agree with TRBD2. The DNA matches TRBJ2-7 better at its end, which makes the J call doubtful. The CDR3 is 16 amino acids. Germline CDR1 DFQATT, CDR2 SNEGSKA (reference sequence).

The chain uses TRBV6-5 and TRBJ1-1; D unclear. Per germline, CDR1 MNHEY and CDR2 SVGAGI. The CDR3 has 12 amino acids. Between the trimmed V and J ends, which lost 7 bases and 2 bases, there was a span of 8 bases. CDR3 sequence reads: CASKFGNTEAFF. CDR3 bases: TGTGCCAGCAAATTTGGAAACACTGAAGCTTTCTTT.

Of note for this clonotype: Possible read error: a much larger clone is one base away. The CDR3 spells CASSLGVGLSGANVLTF. The CDR3 region has the DNA TGTGCCAGCAGCTTAGGTGTAGGGCTATCTGGGGCCAACGTCCTGACTTTC. The chain joins TRBV11-2 to TRBJ2-6, with D uncertain. The V gene lost 1 base and the J gene lost 1 base, with 11 bases spanning the gap. There are 17 residues in the CDR3. Germline lookup yields CDR1 SGHAT and CDR2 FQNNGV.

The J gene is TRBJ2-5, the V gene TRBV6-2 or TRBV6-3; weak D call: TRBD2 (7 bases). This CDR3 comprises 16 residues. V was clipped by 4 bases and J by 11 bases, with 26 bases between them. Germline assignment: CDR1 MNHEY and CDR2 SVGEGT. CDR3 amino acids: CASSLRAGALDNEQYF. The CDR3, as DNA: TGTGCCAGCAGTTTAAGGGCGGGGGCGCTTGACAATGAACAGTACTTC.

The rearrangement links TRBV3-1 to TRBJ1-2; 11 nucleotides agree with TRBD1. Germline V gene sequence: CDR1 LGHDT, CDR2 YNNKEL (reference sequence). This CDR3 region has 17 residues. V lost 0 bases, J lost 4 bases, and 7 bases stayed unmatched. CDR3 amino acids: CASSQDGQGARSYGYTF. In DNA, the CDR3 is TGTGCCAGCAGCCAAGACGGACAGGGGGCGCGTAGCTATGGCTACACCTTC.

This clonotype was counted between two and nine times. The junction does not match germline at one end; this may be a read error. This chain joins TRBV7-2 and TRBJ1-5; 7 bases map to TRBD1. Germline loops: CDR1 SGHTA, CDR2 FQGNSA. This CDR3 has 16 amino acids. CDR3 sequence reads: CAGSLGGGIARQPQHF. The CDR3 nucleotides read TGTGCCGGCAGCTTAGGAGGGGGCATTGCGAGGCAGCCCCAGCATTTT.

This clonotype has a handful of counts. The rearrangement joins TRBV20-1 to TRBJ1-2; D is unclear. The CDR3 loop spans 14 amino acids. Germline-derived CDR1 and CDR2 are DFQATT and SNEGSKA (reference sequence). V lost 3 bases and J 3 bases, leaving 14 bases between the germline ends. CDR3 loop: CSASSAGPDYGYTF. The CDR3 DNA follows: TGCAGTGCTAGTTCCGCCGGGCCTGACTATGGCTACACCTTC.

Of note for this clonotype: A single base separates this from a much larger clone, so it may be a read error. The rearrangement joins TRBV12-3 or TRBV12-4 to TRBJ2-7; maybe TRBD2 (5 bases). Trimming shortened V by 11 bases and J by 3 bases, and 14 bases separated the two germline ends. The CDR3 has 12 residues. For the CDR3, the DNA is TGTGCCGGCAACATCGGGGACTACGAGCAGTACTTC. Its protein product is CAGNIGDYEQYF.

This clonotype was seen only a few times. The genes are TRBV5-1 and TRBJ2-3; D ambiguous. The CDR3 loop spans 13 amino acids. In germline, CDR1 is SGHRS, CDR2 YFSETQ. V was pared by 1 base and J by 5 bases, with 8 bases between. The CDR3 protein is CASSLTWEDTQYF. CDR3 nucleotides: TGCGCCAGCAGCTTGACATGGGAAGATACGCAGTATTTT.

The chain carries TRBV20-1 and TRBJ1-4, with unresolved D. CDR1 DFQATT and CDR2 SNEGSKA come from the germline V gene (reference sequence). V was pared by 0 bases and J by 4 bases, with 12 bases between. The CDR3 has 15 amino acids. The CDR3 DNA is TGCAGTGCTAGAGATATCAACCAAGATAATGAAAAACTGTTTTTT. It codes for CSARDINQDNEKLFF.

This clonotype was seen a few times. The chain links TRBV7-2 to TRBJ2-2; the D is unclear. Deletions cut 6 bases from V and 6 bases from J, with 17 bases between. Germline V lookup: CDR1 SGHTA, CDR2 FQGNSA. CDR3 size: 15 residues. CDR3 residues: CASRQVPGIAGELFF. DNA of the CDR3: TGTGCCAGCAGACAAGTCCCAGGAATTGCCGGGGAGCTGTTTTTT.

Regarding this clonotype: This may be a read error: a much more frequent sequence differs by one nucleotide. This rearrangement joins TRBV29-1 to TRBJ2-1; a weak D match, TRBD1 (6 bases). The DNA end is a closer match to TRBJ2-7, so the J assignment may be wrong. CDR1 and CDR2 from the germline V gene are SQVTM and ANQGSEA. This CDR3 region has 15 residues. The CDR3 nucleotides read TGCAGCGTTGAAAGCACAGGGAGCTCCTACAATGAGCAGTACTTC. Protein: CSVESTGSSYNEQYF.